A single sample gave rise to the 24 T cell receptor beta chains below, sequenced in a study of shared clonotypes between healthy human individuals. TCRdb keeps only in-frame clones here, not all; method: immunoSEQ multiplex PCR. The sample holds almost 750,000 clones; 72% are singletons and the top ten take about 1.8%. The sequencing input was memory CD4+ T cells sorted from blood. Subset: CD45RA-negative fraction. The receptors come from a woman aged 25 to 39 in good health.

CDR3 DNA sequence: TGCGCCAGCAGCCGACTAGCGGGAGGGTCTTATAGTTACAATGAGCAGTTCTTC. It codes for CASSRLAGGSYSYNEQFF. The rearrangement uses TRBV5-1 and TRBJ2-1; 14 bases match TRBD2. There are 18 residues in the CDR3. The V gene's germline CDR1 is SGHRS and CDR2 YFSETQ. V shed 4 bases and J 4 bases; nucleotides not matched to a gene: 10.

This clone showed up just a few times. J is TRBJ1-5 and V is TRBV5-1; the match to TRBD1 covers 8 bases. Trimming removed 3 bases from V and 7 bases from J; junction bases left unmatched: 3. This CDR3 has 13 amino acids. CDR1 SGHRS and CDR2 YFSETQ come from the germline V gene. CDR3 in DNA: TGCGCCAGCAGCTACAACAGGGGGCAGCCCCAGCATTTT. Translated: CASSYNRGQPQHF.

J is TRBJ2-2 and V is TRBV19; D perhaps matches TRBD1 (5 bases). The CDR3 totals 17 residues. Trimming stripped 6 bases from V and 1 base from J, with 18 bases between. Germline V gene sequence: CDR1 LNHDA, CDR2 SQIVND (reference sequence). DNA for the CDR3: TGTGCCAGTAGCATTCCGACATTCGGACAGAACACCGGGGAGCTGTTTTTT. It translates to CASSIPTFGQNTGELFF.

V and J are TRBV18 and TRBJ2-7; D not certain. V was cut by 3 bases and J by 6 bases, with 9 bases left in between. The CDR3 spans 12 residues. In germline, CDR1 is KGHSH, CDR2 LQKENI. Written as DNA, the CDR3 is TGTGCCAGCTCACCTGTCCAAGGCGAGCAGTACTTC. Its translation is CASSPVQGEQYF. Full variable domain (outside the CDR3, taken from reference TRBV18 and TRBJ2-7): NAGVMQNPRHLVRRRGQEARLRCSPMKGHSHVYWYRQLPEEGLKFMVYLQKENIIDESGMPKERFSAEFPKEGPSILRIQQVVRGDSAAYFCASSPVQGEQYFGPGTRLTVT.

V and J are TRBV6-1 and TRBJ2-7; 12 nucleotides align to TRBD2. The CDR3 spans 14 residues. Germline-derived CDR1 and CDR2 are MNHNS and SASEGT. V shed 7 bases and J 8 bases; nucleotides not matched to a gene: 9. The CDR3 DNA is TGTGCCAGCAATCCGCTAGCGGGAGGGCCTCAGCAGTACTTC. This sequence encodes CASNPLAGGPQQYF.

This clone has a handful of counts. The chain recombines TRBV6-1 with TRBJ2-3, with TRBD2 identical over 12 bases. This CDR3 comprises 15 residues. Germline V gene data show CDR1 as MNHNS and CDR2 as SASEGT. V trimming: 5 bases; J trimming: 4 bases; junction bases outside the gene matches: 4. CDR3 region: CASSQLAGGADTQYF. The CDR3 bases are TGTGCCAGCAGTCAACTAGCGGGAGGCGCAGATACGCAGTATTTT.

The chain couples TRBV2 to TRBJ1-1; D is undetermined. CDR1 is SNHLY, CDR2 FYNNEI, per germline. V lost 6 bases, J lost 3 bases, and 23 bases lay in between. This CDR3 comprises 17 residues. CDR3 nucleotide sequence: TGTGCCAGCAGATACGACACCGAGAAGAGAGAGGACACTGAAGCTTTCTTT. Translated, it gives CASRYDTEKREDTEAFF.

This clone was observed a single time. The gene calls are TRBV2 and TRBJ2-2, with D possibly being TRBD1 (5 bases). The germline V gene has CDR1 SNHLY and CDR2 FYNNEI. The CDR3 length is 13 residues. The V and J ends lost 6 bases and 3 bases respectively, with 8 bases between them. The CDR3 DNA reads TGTGCCAGCAGGTTGGGGCACACCGGGGAGCTGTTTTTT. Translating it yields CASRLGHTGELFF.

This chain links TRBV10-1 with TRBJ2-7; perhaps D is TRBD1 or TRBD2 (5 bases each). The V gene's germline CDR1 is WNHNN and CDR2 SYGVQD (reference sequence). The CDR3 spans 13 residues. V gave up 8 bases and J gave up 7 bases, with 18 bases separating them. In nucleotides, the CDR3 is TGCGCCAGCGGACACCCTTTCCCGGGGGAGCAGTACTTC. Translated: CASGHPFPGEQYF.

The CDR3 DNA reads TGTGCCAGCAGTTTTCACAGGGAGGGTTCACCCCTCCACTTT. It yields the protein CASSFHREGSPLHF. The chain links TRBV27 to TRBJ1-6, with D possibly TRBD1 on 6 matching bases. Germline V lookup: CDR1 MNHEY, CDR2 SMNVEV (reference sequence). The CDR3 is made up of 14 amino acids. V was cut by 3 bases and J by 9 bases, with 12 bases left in between.

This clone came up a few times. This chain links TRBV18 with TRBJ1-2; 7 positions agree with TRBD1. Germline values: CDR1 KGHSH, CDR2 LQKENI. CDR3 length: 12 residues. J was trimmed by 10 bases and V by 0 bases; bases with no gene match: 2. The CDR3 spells CASSPPGTVYTF. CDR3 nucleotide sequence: TGTGCCAGCTCACCACCGGGGACAGTCTACACCTTC.

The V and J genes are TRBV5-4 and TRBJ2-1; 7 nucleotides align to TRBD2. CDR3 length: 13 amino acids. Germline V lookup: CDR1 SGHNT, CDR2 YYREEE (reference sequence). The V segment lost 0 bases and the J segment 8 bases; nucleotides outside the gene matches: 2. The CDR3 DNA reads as TGTGCCAGCAGCTTGGGACTAGCAGATGAGCAGTTCTTC. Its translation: CASSLGLADEQFF.

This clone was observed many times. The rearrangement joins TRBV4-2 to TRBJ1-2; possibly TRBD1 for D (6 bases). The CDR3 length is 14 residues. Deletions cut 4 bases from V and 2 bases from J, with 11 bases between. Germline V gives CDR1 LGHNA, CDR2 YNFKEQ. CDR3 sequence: CASSPDSFNYGYTF. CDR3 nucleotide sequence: TGTGCCAGCAGCCCGGACAGTTTCAACTATGGCTACACCTTC.

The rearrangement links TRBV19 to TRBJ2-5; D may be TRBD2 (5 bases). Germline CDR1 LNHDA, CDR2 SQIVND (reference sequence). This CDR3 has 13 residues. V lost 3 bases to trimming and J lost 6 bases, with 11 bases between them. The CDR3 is CASSMSRGKTQYF. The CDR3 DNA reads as TGTGCCAGTAGTATGAGTCGGGGAAAGACCCAGTACTTC.

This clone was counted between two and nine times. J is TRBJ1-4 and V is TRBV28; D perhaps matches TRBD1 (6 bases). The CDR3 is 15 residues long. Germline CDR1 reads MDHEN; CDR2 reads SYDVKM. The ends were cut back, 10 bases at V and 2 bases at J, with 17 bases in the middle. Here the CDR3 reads CATQTRQDTNEKLFF. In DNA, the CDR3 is TGTGCCACCCAAACGAGACAGGACACTAATGAAAAACTGTTTTTT.

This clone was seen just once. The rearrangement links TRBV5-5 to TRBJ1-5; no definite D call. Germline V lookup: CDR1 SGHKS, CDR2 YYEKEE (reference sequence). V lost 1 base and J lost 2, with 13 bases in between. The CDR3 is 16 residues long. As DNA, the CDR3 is TGTGCCAGCAGCTTGCTTCCCTCGATCGGCAATCAGCCCCAGCATTTT. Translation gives CASSLLPSIGNQPQHF. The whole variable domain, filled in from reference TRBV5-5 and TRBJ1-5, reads DAGVTQSPTHLIKTRGQQVTLRCSPISGHKSVSWYQQVLGQGPQFIFQYYEKEERGRGNFPDRFSARQFPNYSSELNVNALLLGDSALYLCASSLLPSIGNQPQHFGDGTRLSIL.

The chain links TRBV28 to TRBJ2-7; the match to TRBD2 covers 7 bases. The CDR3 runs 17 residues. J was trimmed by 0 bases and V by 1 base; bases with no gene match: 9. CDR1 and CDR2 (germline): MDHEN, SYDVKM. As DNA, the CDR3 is TGTGCCAGCAGTTTATTGTCCCTGGGCGGGAGCTCCTACGAGCAGTACTTC. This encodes CASSLLSLGGSSYEQYF. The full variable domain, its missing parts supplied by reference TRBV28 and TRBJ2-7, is DVKVTQSSRYLVKRTGEKVFLECVQDMDHENMFWYRQDPGLGLRLIYFSYDVKMKEKGDIPEGYSVSREKKERFSLILESASTNQTSMYLCASSLLSLGGSSYEQYFGPGTRLTVT.

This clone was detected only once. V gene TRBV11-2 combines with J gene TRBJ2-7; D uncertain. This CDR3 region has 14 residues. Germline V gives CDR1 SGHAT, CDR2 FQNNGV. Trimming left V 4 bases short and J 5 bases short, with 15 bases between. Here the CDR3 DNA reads TGTGCCAGCAGCTCCCGCGCTGGGCTACACGAGCAGTACTTC. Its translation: CASSSRAGLHEQYF.

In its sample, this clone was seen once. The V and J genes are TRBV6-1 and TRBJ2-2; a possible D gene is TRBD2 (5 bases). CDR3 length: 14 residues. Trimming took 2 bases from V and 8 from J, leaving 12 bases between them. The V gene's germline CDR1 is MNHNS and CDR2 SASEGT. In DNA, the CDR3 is TGTGCCAGCAGTGAACCAAGCGGCGAAGGGGAGCTGTTTTTT. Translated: CASSEPSGEGELFF.

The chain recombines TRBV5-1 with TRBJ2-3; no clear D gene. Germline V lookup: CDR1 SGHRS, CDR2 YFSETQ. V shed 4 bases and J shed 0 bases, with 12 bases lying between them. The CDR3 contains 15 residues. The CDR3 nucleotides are TGCGCCAGCAGCCCATATTACTCTAGCACAGATACGCAGTATTTT. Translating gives CASSPYYSSTDTQYF.

CDR3 coding DNA: TGTGCCAGTAGTATAGATCCGGGGGGCGGTCAGCCCCAGCATTTT. Translating it yields CASSIDPGGGQPQHF. The chain combines TRBV19 with TRBJ1-5; possibly TRBD1 for D (6 bases). Trimming removed 0 bases at V and 6 bases at J, with 12 bases between. From germline, CDR1 is LNHDA and CDR2 SQIVND (reference sequence). The CDR3 extends over 15 amino acids. Full variable domain (rest looked up from reference TRBV19 and TRBJ1-5): DGGITQSPKYLFRKEGQNVTLSCEQNLNHDAMYWYRQDPGQGLRLIYYSQIVNDFQKGDIAEGYSVSREKKESFPLTVTSAQKNPTAFYLCASSIDPGGGQPQHFGDGTRLSIL.

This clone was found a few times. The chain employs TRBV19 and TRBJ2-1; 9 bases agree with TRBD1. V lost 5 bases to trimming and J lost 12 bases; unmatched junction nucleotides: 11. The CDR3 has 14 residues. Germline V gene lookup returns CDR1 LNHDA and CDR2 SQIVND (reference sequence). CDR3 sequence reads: CASSQGQGMNRQFF. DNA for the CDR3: TGTGCCAGTAGTCAGGGACAGGGTATGAATCGGCAGTTCTTC.

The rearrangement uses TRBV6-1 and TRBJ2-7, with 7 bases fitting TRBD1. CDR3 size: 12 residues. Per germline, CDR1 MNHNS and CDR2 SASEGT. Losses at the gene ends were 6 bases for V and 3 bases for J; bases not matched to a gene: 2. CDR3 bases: TGTGCCAGCAGGGACAGGCTCTACGAGCAGTACTTC. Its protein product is CASRDRLYEQYF.

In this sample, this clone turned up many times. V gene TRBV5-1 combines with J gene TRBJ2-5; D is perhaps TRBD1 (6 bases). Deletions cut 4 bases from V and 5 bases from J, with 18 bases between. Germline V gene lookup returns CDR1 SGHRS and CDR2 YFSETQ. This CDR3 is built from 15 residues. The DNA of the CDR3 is TGCGCCAGCAGCAACCAGGGGACGGCGAGGGAGACCCAGTACTTC. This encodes CASSNQGTARETQYF.